The clone carrying this TCR beta chain has a handful of counts. The antigen remains unidentified. The data originate from a study of beta chain features in type 1 diabetes. At the level of the study: Healthy donors resembled patients in age, gender and cell yields. The study examined roughly 100 million sorted cells across all samples.

Isolated RNA was reverse transcribed in full, so expressed TCRB transcripts were sequenced. This table comes from immunoSEQ multiplex PCR, and its TCRdb copy is limited to in-frame clones, with some not included. Found here are tens of thousands of clones, around 50% of them singletons; the top ten hold 2% to 3%. General observations from the study: When Type 1 diabetes patients were examined, their TCRB CDR3s proved moderately but significantly shorter in all four CD4+ subsets.

Germline lookup yields CDR1 SGDLS and CDR2 YYNGEE. The J segment lost 5 bases and the V segment lost 4 bases, leaving 2 bases of the junction unmatched. The CDR3 is made up of 15 amino acids. The V and J genes are TRBV9 and TRBJ2-1; TRBD2 matches at 14 bases. The TCR sequence derives from a woman in her thirties or forties with type 1 diabetes. Sequencing was done on a sample of Tregs from blood. CDR3 residues: CASSWTSGGNNEQFF. CDR3 coding DNA: TGTGCCAGCAGCTGGACTAGCGGGGGGAACAATGAGCAGTTCTTC.